Below are 24 T cell receptor beta chains sequenced from a single sample in a study of cytomegalovirus exposure and HLA in healthy donors. The primer mix had 60 Vbeta and 13 Jbeta primers. Here immunoSEQ multiplex PCR was the method, and the copy in TCRdb shows in-frame clones only, minus some. Of roughly 160,000 clones in the sample, 80% to 85% were seen once. The sample consisted of PBMCs. Receptor source: a male donor in good health and CMV-seropositive.

J is TRBJ1-5 and V is TRBV19, with a weak D call TRBD1 (5 bases). Germline-derived CDR1 and CDR2 are LNHDA and SQIVND (reference sequence). This CDR3 is 13 amino acids long. V was cut by 11 bases and J by 2 bases, with 13 bases left in between. The CDR3 DNA sequence: TGTGCCGGGGGGAAGAGTGGCAATCAGCCCCAGCATTTT. It encodes CAGGKSGNQPQHF.

This clone was observed a single time. The chain links TRBV10-3 to TRBJ2-6; 12 bases line up with TRBD1. This CDR3 is 17 amino acids long. J lost 1 base, V lost 7 bases, and 5 bases had no gene match. Germline values: CDR1 ENHRY, CDR2 SYGVKD. CDR3 sequence: CAIMGGQGASGANVLTF. CDR3 in DNA: TGTGCCATCATGGGGGGACAGGGGGCTTCTGGGGCCAACGTCCTGACTTTC.

V gene TRBV4-1 combines with J gene TRBJ1-2; no firm D call. This CDR3 contains 15 residues. V lost 0 bases, J lost 2 bases, and 10 bases lay in between. Germline V gives CDR1 MGHRA, CDR2 YSYEKL. The CDR3 region is CASSQDPGKNYGYTF. As DNA, the CDR3 is TGCGCCAGCAGCCAAGATCCAGGAAAGAACTATGGCTACACCTTC.

The V call is TRBV18, the J call TRBJ1-1; a weak D match, TRBD1 (5 bases). CDR1 is KGHSH, CDR2 LQKENI, per germline. Between the trimmed V and J ends, which lost 2 bases and 1 base, there was a span of 11 bases. The CDR3 has 15 residues. This CDR3 is CASSPWAGKNTEAFF. CDR3 nucleotide sequence: TGTGCCAGCTCACCATGGGCAGGGAAGAACACTGAAGCTTTCTTT.

The V gene is TRBV5-1, the J gene TRBJ1-4, with D unclear. The CDR3 is 14 amino acids. The germline V gene encodes CDR1 SGHRS and CDR2 YFSETQ. Trimming took 4 bases from V and 4 from J, leaving 11 bases between them. The CDR3 nucleotides are TGCGCCAGCAGCACCCTGTCTAGTAATGAAAAACTGTTTTTT. This codes for CASSTLSSNEKLFF.

This clone was seen a handful of times. The chain recombines TRBV19 with TRBJ1-1, with D perhaps TRBD1 (5 bases). This CDR3 is built from 13 residues. Trimming took off 4 bases at V and 5 bases at J, with 11 bases between the two ends. Germline-derived CDR1 and CDR2 are LNHDA and SQIVND (reference sequence). As DNA, the CDR3 is TGTGCCAGTAGTACCTTACGGGGGACTGAAGCTTTCTTT. Residues: CASSTLRGTEAFF. The variable domain in full, with the rest retrieved from reference TRBV19 and TRBJ1-1, is DGGITQSPKYLFRKEGQNVTLSCEQNLNHDAMYWYRQDPGQGLRLIYYSQIVNDFQKGDIAEGYSVSREKKESFPLTVTSAQKNPTAFYLCASSTLRGTEAFFGQGTRLTVV.

V usage is TRBV18 and J usage is TRBJ1-4, with D uncertain. The CDR3 spans 14 residues. Germline loops: CDR1 KGHSH, CDR2 LQKENI. Trimming shortened V by 6 bases and J by 3 bases, and 11 bases separated the two germline ends. The CDR3 DNA reads TGTGCCAGCTCCTTAGATCGGGCTAATGAAAAACTGTTTTTT. Amino acids: CASSLDRANEKLFF.

The chain uses TRBV28 and TRBJ2-3; tentative D call: TRBD2 (6 bases). The CDR3 extends over 15 amino acids. Looked up from germline, CDR1 is MDHEN and CDR2 is SYDVKM. The ends were cut back, 5 bases at V and 4 bases at J, with 16 bases in the middle. In nucleotides, the CDR3 is TGTGCCAGCAGTCCCCTCCCGCGGGACTCAGATACGCAGTATTTT. Its translation: CASSPLPRDSDTQYF.

The V and J genes are TRBV7-8 and TRBJ1-4; perhaps TRBD1 as D (5 bases). V lost 3 bases, J lost 3 bases, and 14 bases lay in between. This CDR3 is built from 16 residues. Germline CDR1 and CDR2: SGHVS and FQNEAQ. The CDR3: CASSLRGTIANEKLFF. The CDR3 DNA reads as TGTGCCAGCAGCTTGCGAGGGACTATAGCTAATGAAAAACTGTTTTTT.

The chain combines TRBV11-2 with TRBJ2-7; a possible D gene is TRBD1 (6 bases). CDR3 length equals 15 residues. Trimming removed 2 bases at V and 2 bases at J, with 13 bases between. Germline-derived CDR1 and CDR2 are SGHAT and FQNNGV. The CDR3 here is CASSLHQTGTYEQYF. The CDR3 bases are TGTGCCAGCAGCTTACATCAGACAGGCACCTACGAGCAGTACTTC.

This clone was seen more than once but under ten times. The V gene is TRBV18, the J gene TRBJ2-2; 9 bases align to TRBD1. V shed 1 base and J 5 bases; nucleotides not matched to a gene: 2. CDR1 is KGHSH, CDR2 LQKENI, per germline. The CDR3 consists of 15 residues. Here the CDR3 reads CASSPLQGATGELFF. The CDR3 DNA sequence: TGTGCCAGCTCACCACTACAGGGGGCTACCGGGGAGCTGTTTTTT.

V and J are TRBV11-2 and TRBJ1-1; 10 bases map to TRBD1. The CDR3 is 15 residues long. V shed 5 bases and J 6 bases; nucleotides not matched to a gene: 9. Germline CDR1 SGHAT, CDR2 FQNNGV. The CDR3, as DNA: TGTGCCAGCAGCCGGGGACAGGGGACCGTCGCTGAAGCTTTCTTT. Translated: CASSRGQGTVAEAFF.

The genes are TRBV5-1 and TRBJ1-4; D gene uncertain. Trimming left V 3 bases short and J 0 bases short, with 15 bases between. This CDR3 is 17 amino acids long. In germline, CDR1 is SGHRS, CDR2 YFSETQ. The CDR3 DNA is TGCGCCAGCAGCTCCGGAGGCGGAATTGCAACTAATGAAAAACTGTTTTTT. This codes for CASSSGGGIATNEKLFF.

Only one count was recorded for this clone. This rearrangement joins TRBV4-1 to TRBJ2-1; 11 bases match TRBD2. V shed 4 bases and J 4 bases; nucleotides not matched to a gene: 6. This CDR3 has 16 amino acids. Germline V gene lookup returns CDR1 MGHRA and CDR2 YSYEKL. The CDR3 DNA sequence: TGCGCCAGCAGCCGAGTCGTAGCGGGAGGGTACAATGAGCAGTTCTTC. This translates into CASSRVVAGGYNEQFF.

This chain uses TRBV9 with TRBJ2-7; D gene uncertain. Germline assignment: CDR1 SGDLS and CDR2 YYNGEE. Trimming pared 4 bases from V and 4 bases from J, leaving 12 bases between. The CDR3 has 13 residues. The CDR3 sequence is CASSSGLGYEQYF. The CDR3 coding sequence is TGTGCCAGCAGCTCGGGTCTCGGGTACGAGCAGTACTTC.

The chain's CDR3 is CASSQGLPQGAYEQYF. The DNA for the CDR3 is TGCGCCAGCAGCCAAGGGTTGCCACAGGGGGCCTACGAGCAGTACTTC. The J gene is TRBJ2-7, the V gene TRBV4-1; 8 bases fit TRBD1. The CDR3 contains 16 residues. Losses at the gene ends were 1 base for V and 2 bases for J; bases not matched to a gene: 7. Germline-derived CDR1 and CDR2 are MGHRA and YSYEKL.

V is TRBV13 and J is TRBJ2-5; TRBD1 matches at 8 bases. The CDR3 runs 13 residues. V trimming: 4 bases; J trimming: 4 bases; junction bases outside the gene matches: 2. CDR1 is PRHDT, CDR2 FYEKMQ, per germline (reference sequence). Here the CDR3 DNA reads TGTGCCAGCAGCTCCAGGGGGCTAGAGACCCAGTACTTC. Protein sequence: CASSSRGLETQYF.

This CDR3 reads CASSMRDRVAFF. Here the CDR3 DNA reads TGTGCCAGTAGTATGAGGGACAGGGTTGCTTTCTTT. The rearrangement uses TRBV19 and TRBJ1-1; 9 bases line up with TRBD1. Unmatched junction bases numbered 4, after V lost 3 bases and J lost 11 bases. This CDR3 has 12 amino acids. Germline V CDR1 and CDR2: LNHDA, SQIVND (reference sequence). The entire variable domain, with the rest obtained from reference TRBV19 and TRBJ1-1, is as follows: DGGITQSPKYLFRKEGQNVTLSCEQNLNHDAMYWYRQDPGQGLRLIYYSQIVNDFQKGDIAEGYSVSREKKESFPLTVTSAQKNPTAFYLCASSMRDRVAFFGQGTRLTVV.

This clone was picked up a small number of times. The chain joins TRBV7-8 to TRBJ1-5; D not resolved. Trimming shortened V by 2 bases and J by 2 bases, and 10 bases separated the two germline ends. In germline, CDR1 is SGHVS, CDR2 FQNEAQ. The CDR3 is 15 amino acids. CDR3 amino acids: CASSLSEVRNQPQHF. CDR3 coding DNA: TGTGCCAGCAGCTTAAGTGAGGTGCGCAATCAGCCCCAGCATTTT.

This clone was found once. The chain is built from TRBV6-5 and TRBJ2-2; D may be TRBD1 (5 bases). The germline V gene encodes CDR1 MNHEY and CDR2 SVGAGI. The ends were cut back, 2 bases at V and 2 bases at J, with 6 bases in the middle. The CDR3 sequence is 14 residues long. CDR3 sequence reads: CASSYDSNTGELFF. The CDR3 DNA is TGTGCCAGCAGTTACGACAGCAACACCGGGGAGCTGTTTTTT.

This clone was seen just once. The chain couples TRBV9 to TRBJ2-2; 8 bases are a match to TRBD1. The CDR3 length is 15 residues. Trimming at V came to 5 bases and at J to 3 bases, leaving 6 bases not matched to a gene. From germline, CDR1 is SGDLS and CDR2 YYNGEE. The CDR3 loop reads CASRAGGEYTGELFF. In DNA form, the CDR3 reads TGTGCCAGCAGGGCAGGGGGCGAGTACACCGGGGAGCTGTTTTTT.

The chain uses TRBV4-3 and TRBJ1-2; D is unclear. Looked up from germline, CDR1 is LGHNA and CDR2 is YSLEER. The V and J ends lost 0 bases and 10 bases respectively, with 12 bases between them. This CDR3 is built from 13 residues. CDR3 sequence (DNA): TGCGCCAGCAGCCAAGATTCAGGCACCTACTACACCTTC. This codes for CASSQDSGTYYTF.

The chain uses TRBV2 and TRBJ1-5; 7 bases fit TRBD1. In germline, CDR1 is SNHLY, CDR2 FYNNEI. Trimming cost V 8 bases and J 4 bases; bases outside gene matches: 5. This CDR3 comprises 13 residues. The CDR3 sequence is CASSTGPNQPQHF. The CDR3 DNA reads as TGTGCCAGCTCGACAGGGCCTAATCAGCCCCAGCATTTT. The entire variable domain, with the rest obtained from reference TRBV2 and TRBJ1-5, is as follows: EPEVTQTPSHQVTQMGQEVILRCVPISNHLYFYWYRQILGQKVEFLVSFYNNEISEKSEIFDDQFSVERPDGSNFTLKIRSTKLEDSAMYFCASSTGPNQPQHFGDGTRLSIL.

This chain joins TRBV19 and TRBJ1-1; D is unclear. V lost 3 bases and J 2 bases, leaving 16 bases between the germline ends. In germline, CDR1 is LNHDA, CDR2 SQIVND (reference sequence). The CDR3 is made up of 16 amino acids. CDR3 protein: CASSIGRNRINTEAFF. CDR3 nucleotides: TGTGCCAGTAGTATTGGCAGGAACCGGATAAACACTGAAGCTTTCTTT. The variable domain in full, with the rest retrieved from reference TRBV19 and TRBJ1-1, is DGGITQSPKYLFRKEGQNVTLSCEQNLNHDAMYWYRQDPGQGLRLIYYSQIVNDFQKGDIAEGYSVSREKKESFPLTVTSAQKNPTAFYLCASSIGRNRINTEAFFGQGTRLTVV.